The table lists the clone carrying this T cell receptor beta chain with a few counts. Its antigen remains unidentified. This sample is part of a study of cytomegalovirus exposure and HLA in healthy donors. PCR used 60 Vbeta primers and 13 Jbeta primers. Assay: immunoSEQ multiplex PCR; the TCRdb copy retains only in-frame clones and omits some. The data contain about 100,000 clones, approximately 71% of them singletons. The ends were cut back, 0 bases at V and 6 bases at J, with 12 bases in the middle. The CDR3 length is 14 residues. In germline, CDR1 is SGHTS, CDR2 YDEGEE. The study, taken as a whole, reports: Accurate HLA-A and HLA-B prediction from TCR beta sequences was reported for most subjects. The classifier, whose performance was assessed in both the original and validation cohorts, reportedly diagnosed cytomegalovirus status with high specificity and sensitivity.

Sequencing used PBMCs. The rearrangement uses TRBV5-8 and TRBJ1-1; possibly TRBD1 for D (6 bases). The clonotype comes from a woman younger than 35 in good health and CMV-seropositive. In DNA, the CDR3 is TGTGCCAGCAGCTTGGTAGACAGGAGCCCTGAAGCTTTCTTT. Encoded protein: CASSLVDRSPEAFF.